The rows below give T cell receptor beta chains drawn from one sample of a study of glioma-infiltrating T cells after dendritic cell vaccination. Clones were sequenced by immunoSEQ multiplex PCR, and TCRdb holds only the in-frame ones, with some missing. The sample includes fewer than 45,000 clones, roughly 79% of them seen just once. Sequenced material: blood, taken before dendritic cell vaccination. These receptors were taken from a human donor with glioblastoma. Both conserved end residues are part of each CDR3. Fields, in order: CDR3 protein, CDR3 DNA, D gene, clone size, J gene, V gene. D genes are given only for firm matches. Where a row states a size, it is once, few, many or the class of an expanded clone; other rows omit it.

CDR3 protein: CASRAGGGGGYTF; CDR3 DNA: TGTGCCAGCAGAGCAGGGGGCGGCGGTGGCTACACCTTC; D gene: TRBD1; clone size: NA; J gene: TRBJ1-2; V gene: TRBV5-4
CDR3 protein: CASSYKTGHFGYEQYF; CDR3 DNA: TGTGCCAGCAGTTACAAAACAGGGCACTTCGGCTACGAGCAGTACTTC; D gene: NA; clone size: NA; J gene: TRBJ2-7; V gene: TRBV6-5
CDR3 protein: CASSQDRAAKNIQYF; CDR3 DNA: TGTGCCAGCTCTCAGGACAGGGCGGCCAAAAACATTCAGTACTTC; D gene: TRBD1; clone size: NA; J gene: TRBJ2-4; V gene: TRBV18
CDR3 protein: CASSESRDTEAFF; CDR3 DNA: TGTGCCAGCAGTGAATCCAGGGACACTGAAGCTTTCTTT; D gene: NA; clone size: NA; J gene: TRBJ1-1; V gene: TRBV25-1
CDR3 protein: CASSPRTSGEGGGYTF; CDR3 DNA: TGTGCCAGCTCACCGAGAACCTCGGGGGAGGGAGGAGGCTACACCTTC; D gene: NA; clone size: NA; J gene: TRBJ1-2; V gene: TRBV18
CDR3 protein: CASSSGRLAGAGKNIQYF; CDR3 DNA: TGTGCCAGCAGCTCGGGCCGTCTAGCGGGGGCCGGGAAAAACATTCAGTACTTC; D gene: TRBD2; clone size: NA; J gene: TRBJ2-4; V gene: TRBV11-1
CDR3 protein: CASSQNRQGGRIRKWVKNIQYF; CDR3 DNA: TGCGCCAGCAGTCAGAATCGACAGGGCGGAAGAATTAGGAAGTGGGTCAAAAACATTCAGTACTTC; D gene: TRBD1; clone size: few; J gene: TRBJ2-4; V gene: TRBV23-1
CDR3 protein: CASSFSVQEDGELFF; CDR3 DNA: TGCGCCAGCAGCTTTTCGGTTCAAGAGGACGGGGAGCTGTTTTTT; D gene: NA; clone size: few; J gene: TRBJ2-2; V gene: TRBV5-1
CDR3 protein: CASLGQGLVFF; CDR3 DNA: TGTGCCAGCTTGGGACAGGGGCTGGTTTTCTTT; D gene: TRBD1; clone size: NA; J gene: TRBJ1-1; V gene: TRBV2
CDR3 protein: CASSDGTGGNSPLHF; CDR3 DNA: TGTGCCAGCAGTGATGGGACAGGGGGTAATTCACCCCTCCACTTT; D gene: TRBD1; clone size: NA; J gene: TRBJ1-6; V gene: TRBV6-1
CDR3 protein: CASSYWTVQETQYF; CDR3 DNA: TGTGCCAGCAGCTACTGGACAGTCCAAGAGACCCAGTACTTC; D gene: NA; clone size: NA; J gene: TRBJ2-5; V gene: TRBV7-8
CDR3 protein: CASSLAGLGYEQYF; CDR3 DNA: TGTGCCAGCAGCCTCGCGGGACTAGGCTACGAGCAGTACTTC; D gene: TRBD2; clone size: NA; J gene: TRBJ2-7; V gene: TRBV7-6
CDR3 protein: CASSLVNSGANVLTF; CDR3 DNA: TGTGCCAGCAGCTTGGTCAACTCTGGGGCCAACGTCCTGACTTTC; D gene: NA; clone size: NA; J gene: TRBJ2-6; V gene: TRBV5-4
CDR3 protein: CASSVGGQGAYEQYF; CDR3 DNA: TGTGCCAGCAGCGTAGGGGGACAGGGGGCCTACGAGCAGTACTTC; D gene: TRBD1; clone size: NA; J gene: TRBJ2-7; V gene: TRBV9
CDR3 protein: CAWSVGHYYEQYF; CDR3 DNA: TGTGCCTGGAGTGTCGGTCACTACTACGAGCAGTACTTC; D gene: NA; clone size: once; J gene: TRBJ2-7; V gene: TRBV30
CDR3 protein: CASSSLAGHQETQYF; CDR3 DNA: TGTGCCAGTAGTTCCCTAGCGGGGCACCAAGAGACCCAGTACTTC; D gene: TRBD2; clone size: NA; J gene: TRBJ2-5; V gene: TRBV19
CDR3 protein: CASSLQGGGTEAFF; CDR3 DNA: TGTGCCAGCAGCTTACAGGGAGGGGGCACTGAAGCTTTCTTT; D gene: NA; clone size: NA; J gene: TRBJ1-1; V gene: TRBV11-3